Detailed here is one TCR beta chain. This clone came up once. The specificity of this receptor is unknown. No quality values exist for individual bases; no much larger clone is one base distant. The data were obtained in a study of lymphopenia after photon versus proton radiotherapy (dated by TCRdb to the late 2010s). In the study overall: Photon and proton radiation therapy were compared by the study for their immunological effects in patients with gastrointestinal tumors who developed high-grade lymphopenia. The cohort comprised roughly 20 patients with gastrointestinal tumors who received either photon or proton therapy and then developed lymphopenia. The goal of the study was to describe how the two radiation modalities differ in their effects on the immune system. Study-wide conclusions, independent of this receptor: Among patients across the cohort who died, overall survival time showed an inverse correlation with a larger post-nadir drop in TCR diversity. The survival association was assessed only in patients who died, and the authors presented better survival with proton therapy as a possibility rather than a demonstrated result. After the lymphocyte count nadir, photon-treated repertoires showed oligoclonal expansion, especially of CD8+ Temra cells, which drove the drop in diversity. During treatment, patients who received photon therapy lost naive T cells and TCR diversity and gained effector/memory populations, whereas patients who received proton therapy remained relatively stable.

The germline V gene gives CDR1 as SGHAT and CDR2 as FQNNGV. The CDR3 holds 14 amino acids from the cysteine to the phenylalanine. Only the CDR3 DNA stays, 42 bases, in frame from base 1. V is pruned by 3 bases and J by 8 bases, leaving 6 bases of the junction without a gene match. Library creation used the immunoSEQ multiplex PCR assay. Alongside multiparametric flow cytometry, deep sequencing of rearranged TCR beta loci was used to profile the T cell repertoires. TCRdb provides this immuneACCESS table in a form limited to in-frame rearrangements. Some clones are lacking; in checked studies, under half of them reflect an unresolved V gene, and why the rest are absent is not known. The table for this sample lists some 30,000 clones; about 91% of them were counted only once. The top ten clones comprise less than 8.5% of the sample.

The sample was peripheral blood, taken from a patient treated with proton-based radiotherapy. This sequence was found in a woman between 65 and 79 years old with pancreatic cancer. Some clones in this sample may be carry-over from other donors' samples. The rearranged segments are TRBV11-2 and TRBJ1-1; TRBD1 fits 10 bases in the junction. Here the CDR3 is given as CASSFGTGDLEAFF. DNA sequence: TGTGCCAGCAGCTTTGGGACAGGGGACTTGGAAGCTTTCTTT.